These 19 T cell receptor beta chains were sequenced from one sample in a study of Graves' ophthalmopathy and Graves' hyperthyroidism. Investigators amplified TCR beta CDR3 regions from RNA transcripts. In the first round, RT-PCR was carried out with HTBI primers, and a multiplex PCR formed the second round. In TCRdb, the multiplex PCR reads were re-called with MiXCR into one record per CDR3 protein. Of hundreds of thousands of distinct CDR3 sequences listed, roughly 50% are singletons. Sequenced sample: peripheral blood. The origin of the receptors is an adult man with Graves' ophthalmopathy.

The chain carries TRBV5-8 and TRBJ1-2, with D possibly TRBD1 on 6 matching bases. The CDR3 extends over 14 amino acids. The V and J ends lost 2 bases and 4 bases respectively, with 12 bases between them. Germline-derived CDR1 and CDR2 are SGHTS and YDEGEE. CDR3 amino acids: CASSLRGVPYGYTF. The CDR3 DNA reads TGTGCCAGCAGCTTAAGGGGGGTCCCCTATGGCTACACCTTC.

The genes are TRBV2 and TRBJ1-6; D uncertain. Germline V CDR1 and CDR2: SNHLY, FYNNEI. This CDR3 region has 13 residues. V was shortened by 6 bases and J by 8 bases, with 11 bases between the two germline ends. The CDR3 nucleotides read TGTGCCAGCAGCTTCGTCCGGGATTCACCCCTCCACTTT. Protein product: CASSFVRDSPLHF.

The V gene is TRBV4-1, the J gene TRBJ1-4, with D hard to call. The V end lost 0 bases, the J end lost 8 bases, and 13 bases lay between the germline ends. The germline gives CDR1 MGHRA, CDR2 YSYEKL. The CDR3 runs 15 residues. This CDR3 reads CASSQDSVKGEKLFF. CDR3 DNA sequence: TGCGCCAGCAGCCAAGATTCGGTAAAAGGCGAAAAACTGTTTTTT.

This sequence joins TRBV2 and TRBJ2-2, with no clear D. The CDR3 length is 13 residues. Germline CDR1 SNHLY, CDR2 FYNNEI. V was clipped by 6 bases and J by 6 bases, with 11 bases between them. The CDR3 sequence is CASSLARPGELFF. In DNA, the CDR3 is TGTGCCAGCAGCCTCGCTAGACCCGGGGAGCTGTTTTTT.

This clonotype was recorded many times. The gene calls are TRBV24-1 and TRBJ2-5; 7 bases agree with TRBD2. V lost 5 bases and J lost 2; bases outside the gene matches: 4. The CDR3 has 14 residues. The germline gives CDR1 KGHDR, CDR2 SFDVKD. The CDR3 spells CATSGERGQETQYF. The CDR3 DNA reads as TGTGCCACCAGTGGTGAGCGGGGACAAGAGACCCAGTACTTC.

This clonotype was seen a few times. The rearrangement links TRBV25-1 to TRBJ1-2; 7 bases match TRBD1. Per the germline V gene, CDR1 is MGHDK and CDR2 is SYGVNS. J gave up 7 bases and V 1 base, and 6 bases lay outside the gene matches. There are 14 residues in the CDR3. The CDR3 coding sequence is TGTGCCAGCAGTGAATTCGACAGGGCGAGTGGCTACACCTTC. As protein: CASSEFDRASGYTF.

The CDR3 sequence is CASRDVRETNEKLFF. CDR3 sequence (DNA): TGTGCCAGCAGGGACGTCCGGGAGACCAATGAAAAACTGTTTTTT. This chain uses TRBV2 with TRBJ1-4; D remains unclear. This CDR3 contains 15 residues. Germline assignment: CDR1 SNHLY and CDR2 FYNNEI. With 6 bases removed from V and 5 bases from J, the gap between germline ends came to 16 bases.

Concerning this clonotype: One base away lies a much larger clone, so this may be a sequencing read error. The chain joins TRBV25-1 to TRBJ2-5, with D tentatively TRBD2 (5 bases). This CDR3 region has 15 residues. CDR1 is MGHDK and CDR2 is SYGVNS in the germline V gene. Written as DNA, the CDR3 is TGTGCCCGCAGTGATCGAGGGCCAGCCCAAGAGACCCAGTACTTC. This gives the protein CARSDRGPAQETQYF.

V is TRBV7-6 and J is TRBJ2-2, with D tentatively TRBD1 or TRBD2 (5 bases each). The CDR3 has 16 amino acids. With 5 bases removed from V and 4 bases from J, the gap between germline ends came to 17 bases. Germline V gene lookup returns CDR1 SGHVS and CDR2 FNYEAQ. The CDR3: CASSPRGSVSTGELFF. For the CDR3, the DNA is TGTGCCAGCAGCCCAAGGGGTAGCGTTTCCACCGGGGAGCTGTTTTTT.

The chain combines TRBV6-4 with TRBJ1-4; 7 nucleotides align to TRBD1. V lost 11 bases, J lost 2 bases, and 5 bases stayed unmatched. The CDR3 extends over 13 amino acids. The germline CDR1 and CDR2 sequences are MRHNA and SNTAGT. The CDR3 loop is CAGEDRTNEKLFF. The CDR3 bases are TGTGCCGGCGAGGACAGGACTAATGAAAAACTGTTTTTT.

This rearrangement joins TRBV7-3 to TRBJ2-5, with 7 bases that match TRBD2. This CDR3 region has 16 residues. V lost 5 bases, J lost 5 bases, and 14 bases stayed unmatched. Germline-derived CDR1 and CDR2 are SGHTA and FQGTGA. The CDR3 protein is CASSPRGDGRGETQYF. As DNA, the CDR3 is TGTGCCAGCAGCCCACGGGGGGACGGTCGTGGGGAGACCCAGTACTTC.

This rearrangement joins TRBV7-8 to TRBJ1-1, with D perhaps TRBD1 (6 bases). This CDR3 has 14 amino acids. Per germline, CDR1 SGHVS and CDR2 FQNEAQ. V dropped 1 base and J dropped 3 bases, with 9 bases sitting between them. In DNA, the CDR3 is TGTGCCAGCAGCTTAGGGGGGCCCCACACTGAAGCTTTCTTT. The encoded protein is CASSLGGPHTEAFF.

This clonotype was picked up many times. The chain uses TRBV20-1 and TRBJ1-3, with D possibly being TRBD1 (6 bases). The CDR3 has 13 amino acids. Germline CDR1 DFQATT, CDR2 SNEGSKA (reference sequence). V was trimmed by 6 bases and J by 0 bases, leaving 9 bases between them. The CDR3 spells CSARGYSGNTIYF. For the CDR3, the DNA is TGCAGTGCCAGGGGATACTCTGGAAACACCATATATTTT.

The chain combines TRBV12-3 or TRBV12-4 with TRBJ1-5; D is possibly TRBD1 (6 bases). The CDR3 spans 15 residues. Trimming shortened V by 5 bases and J by 0 bases, and 11 bases separated the two germline ends. Here the CDR3 reads CASSAGHHSNQPQHF. Written as DNA, the CDR3 is TGTGCCAGCAGTGCGGGACATCATAGCAATCAGCCCCAGCATTTT.

V is TRBV7-2 and J is TRBJ2-7; 8 bases match TRBD1. With V trimmed by 7 bases and J by 4 bases, 12 bases remained unmatched. Germline V CDR1 and CDR2: SGHTA, FQGNSA. The CDR3 is 15 amino acids. CDR3 nucleotide sequence: TGTGCCAGCACTCTGTCCCGACAGGGGAAGTACGAGCAGTACTTC. This sequence encodes CASTLSRQGKYEQYF.

This chain uses TRBV5-4 with TRBJ2-2, with D perhaps TRBD2 (5 bases). The CDR3 is 16 amino acids. V was trimmed by 3 bases and J by 0 bases, leaving 12 bases between them. Germline V gene data show CDR1 as SGHNT and CDR2 as YYREEE (reference sequence). The CDR3 reads CASSSGVPSNTGELFF. The CDR3 DNA follows: TGTGCCAGCAGCTCCGGGGTGCCTTCGAACACCGGGGAGCTGTTTTTT.

The gene calls are TRBV28 and TRBJ2-5, with TRBD1 identical over 10 bases. J was trimmed by 2 bases and V by 4 bases; bases with no gene match: 7. Germline assignment: CDR1 MDHEN and CDR2 SYDVKM. The CDR3 is 16 residues long. In DNA, the CDR3 is TGTGCCAGCAGTTATCGGGGGACAGGGGAACAAGAGACCCAGTACTTC. It translates to CASSYRGTGEQETQYF.

The chain has TRBV29-1 and TRBJ2-2; D assignment may be TRBD1 or TRBD2 (7 bases each). This CDR3 is 14 amino acids long. Germline CDR1 and CDR2: SQVTM and ANQGSEA. V dropped 2 bases and J dropped 5 bases, with 12 bases sitting between them. The CDR3 DNA reads TGCAGCGTTGAAAGGCAGGGGGGGACCGGGGAGCTGTTTTTT. It is translated as CSVERQGGTGELFF.

The chain employs TRBV7-9 and TRBJ2-5; D gene ambiguous. The J call is doubtful: the DNA matches TRBJ2-7 better. The CDR3 has 12 amino acids. Germline CDR1 SEHNR, CDR2 FQNEAQ (reference sequence). The CDR3 region is CASSPDQYEQYF. The CDR3 region has the DNA TGTGCCAGCAGCCCCGACCAATACGAGCAGTACTTC.